This T cell receptor beta chain is drawn from a study of T cells in tumors after PD-1 blockade. Study in general: Patients had no prior checkpoint blockade, systemic immunosuppressants, or anti-cancer therapy within 4 weeks. Daily vismodegib 150 mg continued in a subset of anti-PD-1-treated patients.

Sequencing was performed with immunoSEQ multiplex PCR; in TCRdb, only in-frame clones are kept and a portion is missing. The sample includes about 33,000 clones, around 80% of them seen just once. The CDR3 loop spans 13 amino acids. The germline gives CDR1 GTSNPN, CDR2 SVGIG (reference sequence). Trimming pared 2 bases from V and 3 bases from J, leaving 8 bases between. Sequencing was performed on PBMCs, taken before anti-PD-1 treatment. The source is a human donor with basal cell carcinoma. The chain carries TRBV30 and TRBJ1-5; tentatively, D is TRBD1 (6 bases). The CDR3 sequence: CAWSSGDNQPQHF. DNA of the CDR3: TGTGCCTGGAGTTCAGGGGACAATCAGCCCCAGCATTTT.